The next 20 T cell receptor beta chains were all read from a single sample in a study of PD-1 blockade in mismatch repair-deficient tumors (dated by TCRdb to the late 2010s). Receptor libraries were prepared by the immunoSEQ multiplex PCR assay. Imported from immuneACCESS, the table was reduced by TCRdb to in-frame sequences with V and J called. These copies leave out some clones; in studies compared against another copy, an unresolved V gene accounts for under half, and the cause of the remainder is not known. The sample profile shows around 120,000 clones; roughly 86% of them were found once. Of the sample, approximately 15% falls within the top ten clones. Sequences were derived from peripheral blood, sampled 44 weeks after starting pembrolizumab. Receptor source: an adult with mismatch repair-deficient cancer.

V gene TRBV7-9 combines with J gene TRBJ2-2; TRBD2 agrees at 9 bases. The CDR3 runs 17 residues. CDR1 and CDR2 (germline): SEHNR, FQNEAQ (reference sequence). J was trimmed by 1 base and V by 5 bases; bases with no gene match: 8. CDR3 sequence: CASSTRSGSQNTGELFF. The CDR3 DNA sequence: TGTGCCAGCAGCACACGTAGCGGGAGCCAGAACACCGGGGAGCTGTTTTTT.

The chain links TRBV27 to TRBJ2-7, with TRBD1 matching 7 bases. Looked up from germline, CDR1 is MNHEY and CDR2 is SMNVEV (reference sequence). The CDR3 is made up of 14 amino acids. Trimming at V came to 6 bases and at J to 2 bases, leaving 7 bases not matched to a gene. In DNA form, the CDR3 reads TGTGCCAGCAGCAAACAGGGGATCACCTACGAGCAGTACTTC. Its protein product is CASSKQGITYEQYF.

The chain joins TRBV7-9 to TRBJ1-2; no clear D gene. CDR1 and CDR2 from the germline V gene are SEHNR and FQNEAQ (reference sequence). This CDR3 is built from 16 residues. Trimming removed 0 bases from V and 5 bases from J, with 16 bases in between. This chain's CDR3 is CASSLAMHKTGYGYTF. Written as DNA, the CDR3 is TGTGCCAGCAGCTTAGCGATGCACAAAACGGGGTATGGCTACACCTTC.

This chain connects TRBV9 to TRBJ2-7; 7 bases map to TRBD2. The germline gives CDR1 SGDLS, CDR2 YYNGEE. This CDR3 contains 15 residues. The ends lost 0 bases at V and 1 base at J; junction bases unmatched: 4. CDR3 sequence (DNA): TGTGCCAGCAGCGTAGACCCCGGGGGGTCCTACGAGCAGTACTTC. Encoded protein: CASSVDPGGSYEQYF.

The chain recombines TRBV2 with TRBJ1-3; a weak D match, TRBD1 (6 bases). Trimming stripped 6 bases from V and 0 bases from J, with 9 bases between. The CDR3 runs to 14 residues. Looked up from germline, CDR1 is SNHLY and CDR2 is FYNNEI. CDR3 protein: CASRTGVSGNTIYF. DNA of the CDR3: TGTGCCAGCAGGACAGGTGTCTCTGGAAACACCATATATTTT.

This clone was counted a single time. This chain connects TRBV10-2 to TRBJ2-3; D unclear. The V end lost 8 bases, the J end lost 0 bases, and 15 bases lay between the germline ends. The CDR3 is made up of 15 amino acids. Germline CDR1 is WSHSY and CDR2 is SAAADI. CDR3 in amino acids: CASASPAISTDTQYF. The CDR3 bases are TGCGCCAGCGCCTCCCCTGCTATTAGCACAGATACGCAGTATTTT.

This chain uses TRBV6-6 with TRBJ2-7, with D possibly matching TRBD1 (6 bases). The V gene lost 2 bases and the J gene lost 6 bases, with 8 bases spanning the gap. The CDR3 is 12 amino acids. Germline V gene sequence: CDR1 MNHNY, CDR2 SVGAGI (reference sequence). The CDR3 DNA reads TGTGCCAGCAGTTACGGGGGCTCCGAGCAGTACTTC. The encoded protein is CASSYGGSEQYF.

The V gene is TRBV30, the J gene TRBJ2-5; D is perhaps TRBD1 (5 bases). The CDR3 contains 13 residues. Germline V CDR1 and CDR2: GTSNPN, SVGIG (reference sequence). Trimming pared 0 bases from V and 4 bases from J, leaving 9 bases between. The CDR3 DNA reads as TGTGCCTGGAGTGTACAGGTAGGAGAGACCCAGTACTTC. Amino acids: CAWSVQVGETQYF.

The V gene is TRBV5-4, the J gene TRBJ2-1; D perhaps matches TRBD1 (6 bases). The CDR3 has 15 amino acids. The germline V gene has CDR1 SGHNT and CDR2 YYREEE (reference sequence). V was trimmed by 3 bases and J by 3 bases, leaving 13 bases between them. As DNA, the CDR3 is TGTGCCAGCAGCTGGGGGCAGGGCGGCTACAATGAGCAGTTCTTC. Translating it yields CASSWGQGGYNEQFF.

This clone was detected only once. The chain couples TRBV6-4 to TRBJ1-2, with D unclear. The germline V gene has CDR1 MRHNA and CDR2 SNTAGT. This CDR3 contains 13 residues. Deletions cut 3 bases from V and 4 bases from J, with 9 bases between. The chain's CDR3 is CASSERAGYGYTF. Here the CDR3 DNA reads TGTGCCAGCAGTGAAAGGGCCGGCTATGGCTACACCTTC.

In its sample, this clone was seen once. The genes are TRBV6-5 and TRBJ1-5, with 12 bases aligning to TRBD1. The germline gives CDR1 MNHEY, CDR2 SVGAGI. The CDR3 consists of 15 residues. Losses at the gene ends were 2 bases for V and 5 bases for J; bases not matched to a gene: 1. The CDR3 nucleotides are TGTGCCAGCAGTTACGGGACAGGGGGCGATCAGCCCCAGCATTTT. Its translation is CASSYGTGGDQPQHF.

As regards this clone: The same CDR3 arises from other DNA sequences in this sample as well. This chain connects TRBV5-1 to TRBJ2-5, with unresolved D. Germline CDR1 is SGHRS and CDR2 is YFSETQ. The CDR3 runs to 11 residues. V gave up 2 bases and J gave up 2 bases, with 1 base separating them. CDR3 sequence reads: CASSFQETQYF. The DNA for the CDR3 is TGCGCCAGCAGCTTTCAAGAGACCCAGTACTTC.

This chain joins TRBV5-1 and TRBJ1-1; TRBD1 agrees at 7 bases. The CDR3 consists of 15 residues. The trim removed 1 base at V and 2 bases at J, leaving 5 bases unmatched. Germline V lookup: CDR1 SGHRS, CDR2 YFSETQ. CDR3 bases: TGCGCCAGCAGCTTGTATGACAGGGAAAACACTGAAGCTTTCTTT. Its translation: CASSLYDRENTEAFF.

J is TRBJ2-7 and V is TRBV30, with TRBD2 as a possible D gene (6 bases). This CDR3 has 11 amino acids. The germline gives CDR1 GTSNPN, CDR2 SVGIG (reference sequence). V shed 5 bases and J shed 4 bases, with 9 bases lying between them. CDR3 in amino acids: CAWGTFYEQYF. The CDR3 bases are TGTGCCTGGGGGACTTTTTACGAGCAGTACTTC.

This chain uses TRBV11-3 with TRBJ1-4, with D uncertain. The CDR3 spans 16 residues. V lost 1 base, J lost 0 bases, and 9 bases lay in between. The V gene's germline CDR1 is SGHNT and CDR2 YENEEA. The CDR3 region has the DNA TGTGCCAGCAGCTTAGGTATCCGGGCAACTAATGAAAAACTGTTTTTT. This codes for CASSLGIRATNEKLFF.

This sequence joins TRBV7-9 and TRBJ2-3; 10 nucleotides line up with TRBD2. This CDR3 comprises 17 residues. V dropped 3 bases and J dropped 4; count of bases not matched to a gene: 10. Germline-derived CDR1 and CDR2 are SEHNR and FQNEAQ (reference sequence). The CDR3 nucleotides read TGTGCCAGCAGCTTCCCTTCTAGCGGGGGAAATGCAGATACGCAGTATTTT. This encodes CASSFPSSGGNADTQYF.

V usage is TRBV6-5 and J usage is TRBJ2-7; 7 nucleotides align to TRBD2. This CDR3 has 15 amino acids. Looked up from germline, CDR1 is MNHEY and CDR2 is SVGAGI. The ends lost 2 bases at V and 1 base at J; junction bases unmatched: 5. The CDR3 coding sequence is TGTGCCAGCAGTTACCGGTCAGCGGGATCCTACGAGCAGTACTTC. Translated, it gives CASSYRSAGSYEQYF.

The rearrangement joins TRBV4-1 to TRBJ2-5; tentative D call: TRBD2 (5 bases). Germline lookup yields CDR1 MGHRA and CDR2 YSYEKL. The CDR3 is made up of 17 amino acids. Trimming took off 0 bases at V and 8 bases at J, with 22 bases between the two ends. The CDR3, as DNA: TGCGCCAGCAGCCAAGAAGTTCTGACGTCTGGAGCGGCAACCCAGTACTTC. Translated: CASSQEVLTSGAATQYF.

The chain combines TRBV9 with TRBJ2-7; D might be TRBD2 (6 bases). Germline assignment: CDR1 SGDLS and CDR2 YYNGEE. The CDR3 has 15 amino acids. V was cut by 4 bases and J by 3 bases, with 17 bases left in between. The CDR3 reads CASSPTPEGDYEQYF. The CDR3 region has the DNA TGTGCCAGCAGCCCGACACCGGAGGGAGACTACGAGCAGTACTTC.

The chain couples TRBV10-3 to TRBJ2-3; no clear D gene. Per germline, CDR1 ENHRY and CDR2 SYGVKD. The CDR3 is made up of 12 amino acids. The V and J ends lost 0 bases and 4 bases respectively, with 2 bases between them. CDR3 residues: CAISESADTQYF. CDR3 coding DNA: TGTGCCATCAGTGAGTCCGCAGATACGCAGTATTTT.